This TCR beta chain was sequenced during a study of a mutant IDH1 vaccine in newly diagnosed glioma. Points from the study as a whole: Vaccine-induced immune responses occurred in roughly 93% of patients.

As for time point: baseline, week 1 (first vaccination visit). Treatment described: pre-vaccination baseline after standard-of-care therapy. In regard to this clone: Antigen: not known.

Produced via immunoSEQ multiplex PCR; TCRdb's table is partial and in-frame only. The table lists about 38,000 clones, about nine tenths of them singletons. From germline, CDR1 is SGHKS and CDR2 YYEKEE (reference sequence). Trimming removed 3 bases from V and 3 bases from J; junction bases left unmatched: 15. This CDR3 contains 18 residues. The source of this sequence is a man between 18 and 35 years old with glioma. The source was PBMCs, collected from a glioma patient treated with radiotherapy, temozolomide or both. The chain uses TRBV5-5 and TRBJ2-7; 10 bases match TRBD1. In DNA form, the CDR3 reads TGTGCCAGCAGCTACTCCGGGACAGGGGCCGGGCATTTCTACGAGCAGTACTTC. Amino acid sequence: CASSYSGTGAGHFYEQYF. Full variable domain (rest looked up from reference TRBV5-5 and TRBJ2-7): DAGVTQSPTHLIKTRGQQVTLRCSPISGHKSVSWYQQVLGQGPQFIFQYYEKEERGRGNFPDRFSARQFPNYSSELNVNALLLGDSALYLCASSYSGTGAGHFYEQYFGPGTRLTVT.